This passage covers 12 T cell receptor beta chains from one sample sequenced in a study of cytomegalovirus exposure and HLA in healthy donors. The study ran its PCR with 60 Vbeta and 13 Jbeta primers. Clones were read by immunoSEQ multiplex PCR, and TCRdb kept only the in-frame ones, dropping some. The sample consists of about 25,000 clones, nearly 80% of them appearing once. The sequencing sample was made of PBMCs. The receptors were sampled from a male donor in good health and CMV-seronegative.

V gene TRBV2 combines with J gene TRBJ2-2, with D possibly matching TRBD2 (6 bases). The CDR3 totals 14 residues. With 6 bases removed from V and 0 bases from J, the gap between germline ends came to 8 bases. Germline CDR1 is SNHLY and CDR2 is FYNNEI. The CDR3 DNA reads TGTGCCAGCAGGGGGGACTCGAACACCGGGGAGCTGTTTTTT. Translated, it gives CASRGDSNTGELFF.

V and J are TRBV18 and TRBJ2-5, with 9 bases lining up with TRBD2. The CDR3 length is 17 residues. The trim removed 1 base at V and 2 bases at J, leaving 8 bases unmatched. Germline CDR1 reads KGHSH; CDR2 reads LQKENI. CDR3 sequence reads: CASSPLSSGGLQETQYF. In DNA, the CDR3 is TGTGCCAGCTCACCACTTAGTAGCGGGGGCTTACAAGAGACCCAGTACTTC. Combining the CDR3 with reference TRBV18 and TRBJ2-5 gives the whole variable domain NAGVMQNPRHLVRRRGQEARLRCSPMKGHSHVYWYRQLPEEGLKFMVYLQKENIIDESGMPKERFSAEFPKEGPSILRIQQVVRGDSAAYFCASSPLSSGGLQETQYFGPGTRLLVL.

The J gene is TRBJ2-3, the V gene TRBV19; 8 bases align to TRBD1. J lost 8 bases, V lost 6 bases, and 13 bases had no gene match. Germline assignment: CDR1 LNHDA and CDR2 SQIVND (reference sequence). The CDR3 loop spans 15 amino acids. The CDR3 region has the DNA TGTGCCAGTAGGGGGACAGGCGATCTTGGGGGTACGCAGTATTTT. Residues: CASRGTGDLGGTQYF. Based on the CDR3 plus reference TRBV19 and TRBJ2-3, the full variable domain is DGGITQSPKYLFRKEGQNVTLSCEQNLNHDAMYWYRQDPGQGLRLIYYSQIVNDFQKGDIAEGYSVSREKKESFPLTVTSAQKNPTAFYLCASRGTGDLGGTQYFGPGTRLTVL.

This clone was detected only a few times. The genes are TRBV6-4 and TRBJ2-2; possibly TRBD2 for D (5 bases). Germline V gene data show CDR1 as MRHNA and CDR2 as SNTAGT. V was clipped by 3 bases and J by 1 base, with 6 bases between them. The CDR3 contains 14 residues. The CDR3 loop reads CASSEGGNTGELFF. The CDR3 nucleotides read TGTGCCAGCAGTGAAGGAGGGAACACCGGGGAGCTGTTTTTT.

The chain combines TRBV5-6 with TRBJ1-1; the D is unclear. Trimming left V 5 bases short and J 8 bases short, with 10 bases between. This CDR3 is built from 11 residues. CDR1 and CDR2 (germline): SGHDT, YYEEEE. The CDR3 here is CASSLLGEAFF. CDR3 sequence (DNA): TGTGCCAGCAGTCTTCTCGGGGAAGCTTTCTTT.

This chain connects TRBV6-4 to TRBJ2-1, with D maybe TRBD2 (6 bases). Trimming cost V 0 bases and J 10 bases, with 13 bases left between them. CDR1 is MRHNA and CDR2 is SNTAGT in the germline V gene. CDR3 size: 14 residues. This CDR3 is CASSDSWEVGEQFF. The CDR3 region has the DNA TGTGCCAGCAGTGACTCATGGGAGGTTGGGGAGCAGTTCTTC.

The chain recombines TRBV11-2 with TRBJ1-5; possibly TRBD1 for D (6 bases). The germline V and J ends were trimmed by 2 bases and 7 bases, with 12 bases remaining between them. The germline V gene has CDR1 SGHAT and CDR2 FQNNGV. This CDR3 region has 14 residues. The CDR3 loop is CASSLFGQGQPQHF. The DNA of the CDR3 is TGTGCCAGCAGCTTATTCGGGCAGGGGCAGCCCCAGCATTTT.

The chain uses TRBV7-2 and TRBJ2-5, with 7 nucleotides matching TRBD2. The J call is in doubt because the DNA end fits TRBJ2-7 better. This CDR3 comprises 15 residues. Germline V gene data show CDR1 as SGHTA and CDR2 as FQGNSA. The CDR3 sequence is CASSLAGGPSYEQYF. The CDR3 DNA sequence: TGTGCCAGCAGCTTAGCGGGAGGGCCCTCCTACGAGCAGTACTTC.

The chain has TRBV4-2 and TRBJ2-7; 9 nucleotides agree with TRBD2. The CDR3 has 16 amino acids. V lost 0 bases and J lost 5; bases outside the gene matches: 8. CDR1 is LGHNA and CDR2 is YNFKEQ in the germline V gene. The CDR3 DNA is TGTGCCAGCAGCCAAGAAATGGCTAGCGGGAACGACGAGCAGTACTTC. This translates into CASSQEMASGNDEQYF.

The V call is TRBV5-4, the J call TRBJ2-3; 7 bases are shared with TRBD2. The CDR3 covers 17 residues. Trimming took 2 bases from V and 3 from J; bases not matched to a gene: 12. Germline V gene data show CDR1 as SGHNT and CDR2 as YYREEE (reference sequence). The CDR3 loop is CASSFLDGRSMTDTQYF. The CDR3 nucleotides are TGTGCCAGCAGCTTTTTGGACGGGAGGTCTATGACAGATACGCAGTATTTT.

The chain joins TRBV6-5 to TRBJ2-7; no firm D call. The germline V gene encodes CDR1 MNHEY and CDR2 SVGAGI. V was trimmed by 2 bases and J by 4 bases, leaving 9 bases between them. This CDR3 has 13 amino acids. The CDR3 here is CASSYPGRYEQYF. CDR3 coding DNA: TGTGCCAGCAGTTACCCAGGTAGGTACGAGCAGTACTTC.

The chain employs TRBV19 and TRBJ2-7; D is perhaps TRBD2 (5 bases). The CDR3 has 14 residues. Germline V CDR1 and CDR2: LNHDA, SQIVND (reference sequence). Trimming took off 2 bases at V and 0 bases at J, with 8 bases between the two ends. The CDR3, as DNA: TGTGCCAGTAGTATATTTCGGGGCTCCTACGAGCAGTACTTC. Protein: CASSIFRGSYEQYF.